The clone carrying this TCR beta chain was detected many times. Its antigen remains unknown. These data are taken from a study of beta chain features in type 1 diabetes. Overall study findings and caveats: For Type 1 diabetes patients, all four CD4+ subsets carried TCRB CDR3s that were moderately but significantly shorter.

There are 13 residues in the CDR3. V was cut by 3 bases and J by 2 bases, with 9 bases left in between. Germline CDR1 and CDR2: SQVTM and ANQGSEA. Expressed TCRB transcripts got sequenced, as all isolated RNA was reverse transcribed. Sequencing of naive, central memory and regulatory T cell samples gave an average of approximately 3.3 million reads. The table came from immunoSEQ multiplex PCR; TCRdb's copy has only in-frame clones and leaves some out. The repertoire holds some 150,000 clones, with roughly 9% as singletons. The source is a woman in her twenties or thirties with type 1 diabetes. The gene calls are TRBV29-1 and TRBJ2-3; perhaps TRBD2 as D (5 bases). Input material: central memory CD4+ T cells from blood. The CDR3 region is CSVEISATDTQYF. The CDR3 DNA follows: TGCAGCGTTGAGATTAGCGCCACAGATACGCAGTATTTT.